Each of the 25 T cell receptor beta chains below was sequenced from the same sample in a study of blood T cells in healthy people across ages. A J-beta primer mix and a sample-barcoded 5' primer were used in a second PCR of about 7 to 12 cycles. One entry per CDR3 protein results from TCRdb running MiXCR on the 5' RACE reads. The sample lists about a million distinct CDR3 sequences, roughly 47% occurring once. Sample: blood. These receptor sequences come from a woman aged 55-75 years in good health.

The chain joins TRBV20-1 to TRBJ2-1; TRBD2 matches 12 bases. Unmatched junction bases numbered 9, after V lost 1 base and J lost 2 bases. Germline CDR1 reads DFQATT; CDR2 reads SNEGSKA (reference sequence). The CDR3 is 18 residues long. The CDR3 loop is CSARGASGRAGTYNEQFF. The CDR3 nucleotides are TGCAGTGCTAGAGGGGCTAGCGGGAGGGCCGGGACCTACAATGAGCAGTTCTTC.

The chain recombines TRBV12-3 or TRBV12-4 with TRBJ2-3; TRBD2 matches 8 bases. The CDR3 consists of 17 residues. J gave up 5 bases and V 5 bases, and 15 bases lay outside the gene matches. CDR3 sequence reads: CASSPTVRAGGRDTQYF. For the CDR3, the DNA is TGTGCCAGCAGTCCCACCGTAAGGGCGGGAGGCAGAGATACGCAGTATTTT.

The genes are TRBV3-1 and TRBJ1-4; D not resolved. CDR3 length equals 17 residues. The germline V and J ends were trimmed by 1 base and 5 bases, with 17 bases remaining between them. Germline CDR1 reads LGHDT; CDR2 reads YNNKEL (reference sequence). The CDR3 sequence is CASSQVGGRRGNEKLFF. The CDR3 DNA reads as TGTGCCAGCAGCCAAGTAGGAGGGAGACGCGGGAATGAAAAACTGTTTTTT. Combining the CDR3 with reference TRBV3-1 and TRBJ1-4 gives the whole variable domain DTAVSQTPKYLVTQMGNDKSIKCEQNLGHDTMYWYKQDSKKFLKIMFSYNNKELIINETVPNRFSPKSPDKAHLNLHINSLELGDSAVYFCASSQVGGRRGNEKLFFGSGTQLSVL.

V is TRBV5-6 and J is TRBJ2-5; the match to TRBD2 covers 11 bases. Germline V gene data show CDR1 as SGHDT and CDR2 as YYEEEE. The trim removed 5 bases at V and 3 bases at J, leaving 3 bases unmatched. The CDR3 runs 14 residues. CDR3 in amino acids: CASRPLAGEETQYF. The CDR3 DNA reads as TGTGCCAGCAGGCCACTAGCGGGAGAAGAGACCCAGTACTTC.

This clonotype was observed a few times. The chain joins TRBV6-6 to TRBJ2-7; TRBD1 might be the D (6 bases). Trimming shortened V by 6 bases and J by 2 bases, and 14 bases separated the two germline ends. The CDR3 consists of 14 residues. Germline V CDR1 and CDR2: MNHNY, SVGAGI (reference sequence). CDR3 region: CASSPNTGPYEQYF. The CDR3 DNA follows: TGTGCCAGCAGCCCGAATACAGGGCCCTACGAGCAGTACTTC.

The chain joins TRBV20-1 to TRBJ2-1; D possibly uses TRBD1 or TRBD2 (5 bases each). The CDR3 is 14 amino acids. Trimming pared 5 bases from V and 8 bases from J, leaving 19 bases between. Germline assignment: CDR1 DFQATT and CDR2 SNEGSKA (reference sequence). The CDR3 sequence is CSAVPGTRVDEQFF. The CDR3 nucleotides are TGCAGTGCTGTACCCGGGACCCGAGTCGATGAGCAGTTCTTC.

V and J are TRBV24-1 and TRBJ2-1; D is uncertain. The V gene lost 3 bases and the J gene lost 6 bases, with 17 bases spanning the gap. Germline V CDR1 and CDR2: KGHDR, SFDVKD. This CDR3 has 16 amino acids. CDR3: CATSDPGVEPLNEQFF. DNA for the CDR3: TGTGCCACCAGTGATCCAGGTGTCGAGCCTCTCAATGAGCAGTTCTTC.

The chain employs TRBV24-1 and TRBJ2-1, with D uncertain. This CDR3 is 17 amino acids long. Germline assignment: CDR1 KGHDR and CDR2 SFDVKD. Trimming shortened V by 3 bases and J by 0 bases, and 14 bases separated the two germline ends. CDR3 sequence (DNA): TGTGCCACCAGTGATGCCGGTAGACTCTCCTCCTACAATGAGCAGTTCTTC. Protein product: CATSDAGRLSSYNEQFF.

The chain joins TRBV29-1 to TRBJ2-1, with D tentatively TRBD2 (5 bases). CDR3 length equals 12 residues. The germline V and J ends were trimmed by 6 bases and 9 bases, with 15 bases remaining between them. The V gene's germline CDR1 is SQVTM and CDR2 ANQGSEA. Here the CDR3 reads CSVATSDLEQFF. The DNA for the CDR3 is TGCAGCGTCGCCACTAGTGATCTTGAGCAGTTCTTC.

J is TRBJ2-7 and V is TRBV5-1; 14 nucleotides line up with TRBD2. CDR1 and CDR2 (germline): SGHRS, YFSETQ. V trimming: 4 bases; J trimming: 5 bases; junction bases outside the gene matches: 8. CDR3 length: 16 residues. CDR3 in amino acids: CASSQGLAGVENEQYF. DNA for the CDR3: TGCGCCAGCAGCCAGGGACTAGCGGGAGTGGAAAACGAGCAGTACTTC.

The chain recombines TRBV11-1 with TRBJ2-4; 11 positions match TRBD1. Matching the DNA end better, TRBJ2-7 makes the J call doubtful. The CDR3 has 14 amino acids. Germline V gene data show CDR1 as SGHAT and CDR2 as FQDESV (reference sequence). CDR3 amino acids: CASSGRDRGDEQYF. The CDR3 DNA is TGTGCCAGCAGCGGCCGGGACAGGGGGGACGAGCAGTACTTC.

A remark on this clonotype: The junction departs from the called germline gene at one end, perhaps through a read error. The chain joins TRBV3-1 to TRBJ2-4; a weak D match, TRBD2 (5 bases). Germline V gives CDR1 LGHDT, CDR2 YNNKEL (reference sequence). CDR3 size: 17 residues. CDR3 protein: CASSQDASPLAKSIQYF. CDR3 DNA sequence: TGTGCCAGCAGCCAAGATGCATCCCCTCTAGCCAAAAGCATTCAGTACTTC. Variable domain in full (rest from reference TRBV3-1 and TRBJ2-4): DTAVSQTPKYLVTQMGNDKSIKCEQNLGHDTMYWYKQDSKKFLKIMFSYNNKELIINETVPNRFSPKSPDKAHLNLHINSLELGDSAVYFCASSQDASPLAKSIQYFGAGTRLSVL.

The J gene is TRBJ2-7, the V gene TRBV4-1; D is possibly TRBD1 (6 bases). The CDR3 runs to 15 residues. Germline V gives CDR1 MGHRA, CDR2 YSYEKL. Trimming took off 4 bases at V and 1 base at J, with 14 bases between the two ends. CDR3 sequence (DNA): TGCGCCAGCAGCCCGACCACGCAGGGGTCCTACGAGCAGTACTTC. Protein product: CASSPTTQGSYEQYF.

This chain uses TRBV28 with TRBJ2-1; 14 nucleotides match TRBD2. V shed 4 bases, J shed 9 bases, and the junction held 5 bases outside the gene matches. Per the germline V gene, CDR1 is MDHEN and CDR2 is SYDVKM. The CDR3 has 15 residues. The CDR3 spells CASSSGLAGAGEQFF. DNA of the CDR3: TGTGCCAGCAGTTCGGGACTAGCGGGAGCCGGTGAGCAGTTCTTC. Complete variable domain (other parts from reference TRBV28 and TRBJ2-1): DVKVTQSSRYLVKRTGEKVFLECVQDMDHENMFWYRQDPGLGLRLIYFSYDVKMKEKGDIPEGYSVSREKKERFSLILESASTNQTSMYLCASSSGLAGAGEQFFGPGTRLTVL.

The genes are TRBV15 and TRBJ2-5; D possibly matches TRBD1 or TRBD2 (5 bases each). V lost 1 base, J lost 4 bases, and 10 bases lay in between. This CDR3 region has 14 residues. Per the germline V gene, CDR1 is LNHNV and CDR2 is YYDKDF (reference sequence). The CDR3 protein is CATSRVRGAETQYF. DNA of the CDR3: TGTGCCACCAGCAGAGTTCGGGGCGCAGAGACCCAGTACTTC. The entire variable domain, with the rest obtained from reference TRBV15 and TRBJ2-5, is as follows: DAMVIQNPRYQVTQFGKPVTLSCSQTLNHNVMYWYQQKSSQAPKLLFHYYDKDFNNEADTPDNFQSRRPNTSFCFLDIRSPGLGDTAMYLCATSRVRGAETQYFGPGTRLLVL.

The rearrangement links TRBV7-9 to TRBJ1-3; D remains ambiguous. CDR3 length equals 16 residues. The V end lost 5 bases, the J end lost 3 bases, and 17 bases lay between the germline ends. Germline CDR1 is SEHNR and CDR2 is FQNEAQ (reference sequence). CDR3: CASSETLGLFGNTIYF. The DNA for the CDR3 is TGTGCCAGCAGCGAAACCTTAGGGTTATTTGGAAACACCATATATTTT.

This clonotype appeared a few times. V usage is TRBV27 and J usage is TRBJ2-3; TRBD2 aligns across 9 bases. The CDR3 consists of 16 residues. The germline gives CDR1 MNHEY, CDR2 SMNVEV (reference sequence). With V trimmed by 5 bases and J by 1 base, 7 bases remained unmatched. The CDR3 coding sequence is TGTGCCAGCAGTCCATTAGCGGGAGATGGCACAGATACGCAGTATTTT. This gives the protein CASSPLAGDGTDTQYF.

The rearrangement links TRBV27 to TRBJ2-7; D remains unclear. Germline values: CDR1 MNHEY, CDR2 SMNVEV (reference sequence). Deletions cut 7 bases from V and 3 bases from J, with 7 bases between. CDR3 length: 11 residues. The CDR3 region has the DNA TGTGCCAGCATTGCCAGCTACGAGCAGTACTTC. It encodes CASIASYEQYF.

In this sample, this clonotype turned up a few times. The chain uses TRBV7-2 and TRBJ2-1; D is unclear. This CDR3 is built from 14 residues. Between the trimmed V and J ends, which lost 5 bases and 7 bases, there was a span of 15 bases. Germline V lookup: CDR1 SGHTA, CDR2 FQGNSA. The CDR3 bases are TGTGCCAGCAGCCTACCCTTTGCTGTTAATGAGCAGTTCTTC. Its protein is CASSLPFAVNEQFF. Based on the CDR3 plus reference TRBV7-2 and TRBJ2-1, the full variable domain is GAGVSQSPSNKVTEKGKDVELRCDPISGHTALYWYRQSLGQGLEFLIYFQGNSAPDKSGLPSDRFSAERTGGSVSTLTIQRTQQEDSAVYLCASSLPFAVNEQFFGPGTRLTVL.

The genes are TRBV9 and TRBJ2-6; TRBD1 might be the D (5 bases). The CDR3 consists of 14 residues. The germline V gene has CDR1 SGDLS and CDR2 YYNGEE. V shed 9 bases and J shed 4 bases, with 14 bases lying between them. The CDR3 here is CANSGQAGANVLTF. As DNA, the CDR3 is TGTGCCAACTCAGGGCAAGCGGGGGCCAACGTCCTGACTTTC.

J is TRBJ1-1 and V is TRBV6-1, with TRBD1 identical over 9 bases. Germline V CDR1 and CDR2: MNHNS, SASEGT. CDR3 length: 14 amino acids. With V trimmed by 7 bases and J by 4 bases, 7 bases remained unmatched. The DNA for the CDR3 is TGTGCCAGCACCCCTGTGGACAGGGGCACTGAAGCTTTCTTT. This encodes CASTPVDRGTEAFF.

This clonotype was picked up a small number of times. V is TRBV20-1 and J is TRBJ2-7; D gene ambiguous. This CDR3 comprises 11 residues. Trimming left V 2 bases short and J 2 bases short, with 4 bases between. Germline CDR1 and CDR2: DFQATT and SNEGSKA (reference sequence). CDR3 sequence reads: CSARSPYEQYF. CDR3 DNA: TGCAGTGCTAGATCCCCCTACGAGCAGTACTTC.

The V gene is TRBV29-1, the J gene TRBJ2-5, with D unresolved. CDR3 size: 14 residues. Germline V gene lookup returns CDR1 SQVTM and CDR2 ANQGSEA. Trimming pared 4 bases from V and 11 bases from J, leaving 23 bases between. CDR3 in DNA: TGCAGCGTTGTGTGGGCCCTCTCCTACAATGAGCAGTACTTC. Translated, it gives CSVVWALSYNEQYF. Full variable domain (remainder filled in from reference TRBV29-1 and TRBJ2-5): SAVISQKPSRDICQRGTSLTIQCQVDSQVTMMFWYRQQPGQSLTLIATANQGSEATYESGFVIDKFPISRPNLTFSTLTVSNMSPEDSSIYLCSVVWALSYNEQYFGPGTRLLVL.

This CDR3 is CASSQARGNEQFF. CDR3 nucleotides: TGTGCCAGCAGTCAGGCGAGGGGGAATGAGCAGTTCTTC. The chain carries TRBV12-3 or TRBV12-4 and TRBJ2-1; maybe TRBD1 (6 bases). V lost 5 bases and J 7 bases, leaving 12 bases between the germline ends. This CDR3 spans 13 amino acids.

This clonotype was picked up a small number of times. The gene calls are TRBV20-1 and TRBJ2-3; D is unresolved. Germline values: CDR1 DFQATT, CDR2 SNEGSKA (reference sequence). Trimming stripped 4 bases from V and 3 bases from J, with 17 bases between. The CDR3 runs to 15 residues. The CDR3 region has the DNA TGCAGTGCTATCATTTTTGGGGTTGATACAGATACGCAGTATTTT. It is translated as CSAIIFGVDTDTQYF.